The 14 T cell receptor beta chains presented below share a single source sample, sequenced in a study of blood T cell repertoires in COVID-19. This table comes from immunoSEQ multiplex PCR, and its TCRdb copy is limited to in-frame clones, with some not included. The sample holds about 190,000 clones, 70% to 85% seen once. The sequencing input was PBMCs or T cells enriched from blood (not recorded which). These receptors were taken from a woman aged 25 to 39 who had recovered from COVID-19.

The chain has TRBV5-6 and TRBJ1-6, with D possibly matching TRBD1 (6 bases). V dropped 4 bases and J dropped 8 bases, with 13 bases sitting between them. This CDR3 is built from 14 residues. Germline CDR1 is SGHDT and CDR2 is YYEEEE. The CDR3 nucleotides read TGTGCCAGCAGCGACACAGGGAGATATTCACCCCTCCACTTT. Translated: CASSDTGRYSPLHF.

The chain combines TRBV27 with TRBJ1-1; unclear D gene. The germline V gene has CDR1 MNHEY and CDR2 SMNVEV (reference sequence). Trimming removed 6 bases at V and 4 bases at J, with 12 bases between. The CDR3 length is 13 residues. Here the CDR3 reads CASRFRVGTEAFF. In nucleotides, the CDR3 is TGTGCCAGCAGATTTCGGGTTGGCACTGAAGCTTTCTTT.

The rearrangement links TRBV12-3 or TRBV12-4 to TRBJ2-1; D not certain. Trimming removed 6 bases from V and 7 bases from J, with 7 bases in between. The CDR3 is 11 amino acids. This CDR3 reads CASRTLNEQFF. The CDR3 DNA sequence: TGTGCCAGCAGAACTTTAAATGAGCAGTTCTTC.

This clone was counted a single time. The rearrangement links TRBV28 to TRBJ2-1; 10 positions agree with TRBD2. The J segment lost 4 bases and the V segment lost 6 bases, leaving 9 bases of the junction unmatched. The CDR3 has 16 residues. CDR1 and CDR2 (germline): MDHEN, SYDVKM. The CDR3 DNA follows: TGTGCCAGCAGCCAGATAGCGGGGGGTCGGTACAATGAGCAGTTCTTC. Translated, it gives CASSQIAGGRYNEQFF.

This CDR3 reads CACFGASYNEQFF. The CDR3 nucleotides are TGTGCCTGTTTTGGAGCATCCTACAATGAGCAGTTCTTC. The chain has TRBV30 and TRBJ2-1, with unresolved D. The CDR3 covers 13 residues. CDR1 GTSNPN and CDR2 SVGIG come from the germline V gene (reference sequence). V dropped 6 bases and J dropped 1 base, with 10 bases sitting between them.

This chain uses TRBV6-5 with TRBJ1-1, with D hard to call. CDR3 length: 14 residues. The germline gives CDR1 MNHEY, CDR2 SVGAGI. Trimming removed 6 bases from V and 1 base from J, with 12 bases in between. For the CDR3, the DNA is TGTGCCAGCAGCTACCGGCAGGCGAACACTGAAGCTTTCTTT. It encodes CASSYRQANTEAFF.

The chain uses TRBV6-5 and TRBJ1-3; no reliable D call. This CDR3 comprises 13 residues. Germline loops: CDR1 MNHEY, CDR2 SVGAGI. The V gene lost 5 bases and the J gene lost 8 bases, with 13 bases spanning the gap. The CDR3 nucleotides are TGTGCCAGCAGTAGCGACGGCGGGCACACCATATATTTT. Translating it yields CASSSDGGHTIYF.

CDR3 region: CASSYVEGREQYV. The CDR3 DNA reads TGTGCCAGCAGCTATGTGGAGGGGAGAGAGCAGTACGTC. The V call is TRBV2, the J call TRBJ2-7, with D tentatively TRBD2 (6 bases). The CDR3 is made up of 13 amino acids. V lost 6 bases, J lost 7 bases, and 16 bases lay in between. CDR1 and CDR2 from the germline V gene are SNHLY and FYNNEI.

This clone was seen just once. V and J are TRBV5-1 and TRBJ2-5, with 9 nucleotides matching TRBD2. Germline CDR1 reads SGHRS; CDR2 reads YFSETQ. The CDR3 extends over 16 amino acids. Germline trimming cut 1 base from V and 2 bases from J; bases unmatched to any gene: 6. In nucleotides, the CDR3 is TGCGCCAGCAGCTTGCGGTCTCTAGCGGGACAAGAGACCCAGTACTTC. As protein: CASSLRSLAGQETQYF.

This clone was seen a handful of times. The rearrangement links TRBV7-6 to TRBJ2-1, with TRBD2 matching over 8 bases. This CDR3 region has 12 residues. Germline CDR1 reads SGHVS; CDR2 reads FNYEAQ. V trimming: 7 bases; J trimming: 7 bases; junction bases outside the gene matches: 3. The CDR3 DNA follows: TGTGCCAGCACCGGGGGGGGAAATGAGCAGTTCTTC. It codes for CASTGGGNEQFF.

The rearrangement uses TRBV7-9 and TRBJ1-4; 7 bases fit TRBD1. The CDR3 length is 16 residues. From germline, CDR1 is SEHNR and CDR2 FQNEAQ (reference sequence). The junction had 14 bases not matched to a gene; V was cut back by 2 bases and J by 11 bases. The CDR3 DNA reads as TGTGCCAGCAGCTTATTTATCGGGACAGATCTCTTGAAACTGTTTTTT. Its translation: CASSLFIGTDLLKLFF.

This chain links TRBV9 with TRBJ2-7, with a possible D match to TRBD1 (6 bases). The germline V gene encodes CDR1 SGDLS and CDR2 YYNGEE. This CDR3 contains 12 residues. The germline V and J ends were trimmed by 0 bases and 6 bases, with 7 bases remaining between them. The CDR3: CASSVEGGEQYF. As DNA, the CDR3 is TGTGCCAGCAGCGTAGAAGGGGGCGAGCAGTACTTC.

This chain uses TRBV3-1 (or the pseudogene TRBV3-2) with TRBJ1-2; a weak D match, TRBD1 (6 bases). The CDR3 has 14 residues. Trimming took off 2 bases at V and 2 bases at J, with 9 bases between the two ends. The germline V gene has CDR1 LGHDT and CDR2 YNNKEL (reference sequence). CDR3 region: CASSQQGRNYGYTF. As DNA, the CDR3 is TGTGCCAGCAGCCAACAGGGGCGGAACTATGGCTACACCTTC.

The chain is built from TRBV5-1 and TRBJ1-3; 10 bases agree with TRBD1. This CDR3 comprises 14 residues. Germline V gives CDR1 SGHRS, CDR2 YFSETQ. With 5 bases clipped from V and 4 bases from J, the junction kept 3 bases outside the gene matches. The CDR3 DNA reads as TGCGCCAGCAGTCCGGGACAGGGGGGAAACACCATATATTTT. As protein: CASSPGQGGNTIYF.